These 21 T cell receptor beta chains share one sample of origin, sequenced in a study of shared clonotypes between healthy human individuals. This table comes from immunoSEQ multiplex PCR, and its TCRdb copy is limited to in-frame clones, with some not included. This table has approximately 2.3 million clones, approximately 95% appearing once. Material for sequencing was naive CD4+ T cells from PBMCs. Subset specified: CD45RA+ positively selected. These receptors all stem from a man between 18 and 29 years old in good health. Some clones in this sample may be carry-over from other donors' samples.

This chain uses TRBV18 with TRBJ2-3, with D tentatively TRBD1 or TRBD2 (5 bases each). The CDR3 length is 16 residues. The germline V gene encodes CDR1 KGHSH and CDR2 LQKENI. Trimming removed 5 bases at V and 2 bases at J, with 17 bases between. In DNA, the CDR3 is TGTGCCAGCTCAACGAGGGCTGCAGGGAACACAGATACGCAGTATTTT. Residues: CASSTRAAGNTDTQYF.

The chain links TRBV28 to TRBJ2-2; 9 bases are shared with TRBD1. The CDR3 runs 15 residues. Looked up from germline, CDR1 is MDHEN and CDR2 is SYDVKM. V gave up 6 bases and J gave up 7 bases; unmatched junction bases: 9. The CDR3 region is CASRIDRGFNGELFF. The CDR3 DNA follows: TGTGCCAGCAGAATTGACAGGGGGTTTAACGGGGAGCTGTTTTTT.

The rearrangement uses TRBV5-1 and TRBJ2-5; 7 nucleotides line up with TRBD2. The trim removed 3 bases at V and 1 base at J, leaving 3 bases unmatched. CDR1 and CDR2 (germline): SGHRS, YFSETQ. The CDR3 loop spans 14 amino acids. The CDR3 coding sequence is TGCGCCAGCAGCTCGGGACTATCCCAAGAGACCCAGTACTTC. Amino acids: CASSSGLSQETQYF. Variable domain in full (rest from reference TRBV5-1 and TRBJ2-5): KAGVTQTPRYLIKTRGQQVTLSCSPISGHRSVSWYQQTPGQGLQFLFEYFSETQRNKGNFPGRFSGRQFSNSRSEMNVSTLELGDSALYLCASSSGLSQETQYFGPGTRLLVL.

The chain links TRBV18 to TRBJ2-6; 7 bases line up with TRBD1. The CDR3 sequence is 16 residues long. Trimming at V came to 2 bases and at J to 4 bases, leaving 5 bases not matched to a gene. Germline-derived CDR1 and CDR2 are KGHSH and LQKENI. The CDR3 reads CASSPTGASGANVLTF. For the CDR3, the DNA is TGTGCCAGCTCACCAACAGGGGCCTCCGGGGCCAACGTCCTGACTTTC. The full variable domain, completed using reference TRBV18 and TRBJ2-6, is NAGVMQNPRHLVRRRGQEARLRCSPMKGHSHVYWYRQLPEEGLKFMVYLQKENIIDESGMPKERFSAEFPKEGPSILRIQQVVRGDSAAYFCASSPTGASGANVLTFGAGSRLTVL.

The gene calls are TRBV6-1 and TRBJ2-2; 11 bases map to TRBD2. CDR3 size: 15 residues. V gave up 6 bases and J gave up 5 bases; unmatched junction bases: 5. CDR1 is MNHNS and CDR2 is SASEGT in the germline V gene. As DNA, the CDR3 is TGTGCCAGCAGATTAGCGGGAGGGTGGACCGGGGAGCTGTTTTTT. Its protein is CASRLAGGWTGELFF.

With regard to this clone: A junction end diverges from the germline sequence, so it may reflect a read error. The sample holds other DNA sequences that translate to the same CDR3. The genes are TRBV28 and TRBJ1-2; 9 nucleotides line up with TRBD1. Germline V gene sequence: CDR1 MDHEN, CDR2 SYDVKM. This CDR3 has 17 amino acids. The CDR3 reads CASRGGPGQGINYGYTF. The CDR3 region has the DNA TGCGCCAGCAGGGGGGGACCGGGACAGGGCATCAACTATGGCTACACCTTC.

The chain couples TRBV9 to TRBJ2-7; 10 positions agree with TRBD2. CDR3 size: 18 residues. J lost 5 bases, V lost 0 bases, and 14 bases had no gene match. Per the germline V gene, CDR1 is SGDLS and CDR2 is YYNGEE. CDR3 nucleotide sequence: TGTGCCAGCAGCGTAGACGCGAGGCTAGCGGGAGCGTCCGACGAGCAGTACTTC. This codes for CASSVDARLAGASDEQYF.

CDR3 nucleotides: TGTGCCAGCAGCGTAGGCGGGGCGTCCTACAATGAGCAGTTCTTC. Amino acids: CASSVGGASYNEQFF. V gene TRBV9 combines with J gene TRBJ2-1, with D tentatively TRBD2 (6 bases). There are 15 residues in the CDR3. CDR1 is SGDLS and CDR2 is YYNGEE in the germline V gene. Trimming pared 0 bases from V and 1 base from J, leaving 8 bases between.

V usage is TRBV11-2 and J usage is TRBJ2-3; perhaps TRBD2 as D (5 bases). The CDR3 runs to 16 residues. Germline CDR1 SGHAT, CDR2 FQNNGV. V lost 5 bases and J 2 bases, leaving 17 bases between the germline ends. CDR3 amino acids: CASSTQRQSHTDTQYF. CDR3 DNA: TGTGCCAGCAGCACCCAGCGGCAGAGCCACACAGATACGCAGTATTTT. The whole variable domain, filled in from reference TRBV11-2 and TRBJ2-3, reads EAGVAQSPRYKIIEKRQSVAFWCNPISGHATLYWYQQILGQGPKLLIQFQNNGVVDDSQLPKDRFSAERLKGVDSTLKIQPAKLEDSAVYLCASSTQRQSHTDTQYFGPGTRLTVL.

The chain recombines TRBV5-4 with TRBJ2-5, with 12 bases lining up with TRBD2. V trimming: 3 bases; J trimming: 5 bases; junction bases outside the gene matches: 5. The CDR3 is made up of 15 amino acids. Germline V gives CDR1 SGHNT, CDR2 YYREEE (reference sequence). Here the CDR3 DNA reads TGTGCCAGCAGCTGGCTAGCGGGAGGGGATGAGACCCAGTACTTC. Translating it yields CASSWLAGGDETQYF.

The genes are TRBV5-6 and TRBJ1-1; D is possibly TRBD1 (5 bases). Germline V lookup: CDR1 SGHDT, CDR2 YYEEEE. This CDR3 spans 14 amino acids. Trimming left V 3 bases short and J 4 bases short, with 13 bases between. The chain's CDR3 is CASSSPGRGTEAFF. CDR3 in DNA: TGTGCCAGCAGCTCCCCAGGGAGAGGCACTGAAGCTTTCTTT.

This chain connects TRBV10-1 to TRBJ2-3; perhaps TRBD1 as D (6 bases). Germline V CDR1 and CDR2: WNHNN, SYGVQD (reference sequence). Trimming stripped 5 bases from V and 2 bases from J, with 14 bases between. The CDR3 runs 15 residues. The CDR3 reads CASSSTGRDTDTQYF. The CDR3, as DNA: TGCGCCAGCAGTAGTACAGGGCGCGACACAGATACGCAGTATTTT.

The rearrangement links TRBV7-9 to TRBJ1-2, with a weak D call TRBD1 (5 bases). Germline CDR1 reads SEHNR; CDR2 reads FQNEAQ (reference sequence). V dropped 5 bases and J dropped 6 bases, with 19 bases sitting between them. The CDR3 extends over 15 amino acids. CDR3 DNA sequence: TGTGCCAGCAGCCTCGCGAGGCGGGCAGGGCATGGCTACACCTTC. Translation: CASSLARRAGHGYTF.

The chain employs TRBV7-9 and TRBJ2-7, with D perhaps TRBD1 (6 bases). In germline, CDR1 is SEHNR, CDR2 FQNEAQ (reference sequence). Between the trimmed V and J ends, which lost 3 bases and 2 bases, there was a span of 14 bases. This CDR3 has 15 amino acids. CDR3 in DNA: TGTGCCAGCAGCTTTCCCAGGGGACGTACCTACGAGCAGTACTTC. It yields the protein CASSFPRGRTYEQYF.

Concerning this clone itself: Mismatch with germline at one junction end may stem from a read error. The V and J genes are TRBV9 and TRBJ2-7; 8 nucleotides match TRBD2. The CDR3 loop spans 16 amino acids. CDR1 and CDR2 (germline): SGDLS, YYNGEE. The CDR3 bases are TGTGCCAGCAGCCCCCGGGCACTAGCGGCCTCCTCCGAGCAGTACTTC. Protein sequence: CASSPRALAASSEQYF.

The V and J genes are TRBV6-5 and TRBJ2-7, with D perhaps matching TRBD1 (5 bases). Looked up from germline, CDR1 is MNHEY and CDR2 is SVGAGI. This CDR3 has 14 amino acids. Trimming took 2 bases from V and 3 from J, leaving 11 bases between them. The CDR3 nucleotides read TGTGCCAGCAGTTACCGACAGCAGGGCTACGAGCAGTACTTC. It is translated as CASSYRQQGYEQYF.

The gene calls are TRBV5-1 and TRBJ2-1; maybe TRBD1 (7 bases). V lost 3 bases to trimming and J lost 10 bases, with 14 bases between them. The CDR3 spans 13 residues. CDR1 is SGHRS and CDR2 is YFSETQ in the germline V gene. In DNA, the CDR3 is TGCGCCAGCAGCTCGACAGGGAGGACAGAGCAGTTCTTC. It is translated as CASSSTGRTEQFF.

The chain is built from TRBV15 and TRBJ2-3; D is uncertain. Looked up from germline, CDR1 is LNHNV and CDR2 is YYDKDF (reference sequence). This CDR3 has 14 residues. V was cut by 8 bases and J by 0 bases, with 12 bases left in between. CDR3 amino acids: CATAIGPSTDTQYF. The CDR3 DNA is TGTGCCACCGCGATCGGACCCAGCACAGATACGCAGTATTTT.

The chain combines TRBV4-3 with TRBJ1-2; D might be TRBD1 (5 bases). Trimming took 5 bases from V and 2 from J, leaving 18 bases between them. CDR1 LGHNA and CDR2 YSLEER come from the germline V gene. The CDR3 contains 16 residues. CDR3 nucleotides: TGCGCCAGCAGCGATGCCGGGACCGCATGGAACTATGGCTACACCTTC. Translated: CASSDAGTAWNYGYTF.

In its sample, this clone was seen once. The CDR3 DNA sequence: TGTGCCAGCAGCTCAGCAGGGCTCTACGAGCAGTACTTC. This encodes CASSSAGLYEQYF. J is TRBJ2-7 and V is TRBV7-2; maybe TRBD1 (5 bases). Germline V CDR1 and CDR2: SGHTA, FQGNSA. The CDR3 consists of 13 residues. V was cut by 4 bases and J by 3 bases, with 10 bases left in between. Complete variable domain (other parts from reference TRBV7-2 and TRBJ2-7): GAGVSQSPSNKVTEKGKDVELRCDPISGHTALYWYRQSLGQGLEFLIYFQGNSAPDKSGLPSDRFSAERTGGSVSTLTIQRTQQEDSAVYLCASSSAGLYEQYFGPGTRLTVT.

The chain uses TRBV18 and TRBJ1-5; TRBD1 might be the D (6 bases). V shed 3 bases and J shed 5 bases, with 17 bases lying between them. Germline V CDR1 and CDR2: KGHSH, LQKENI. This CDR3 has 16 amino acids. CDR3: CASSPTRGAGHQPQHF. CDR3 sequence (DNA): TGTGCCAGCTCACCGACGAGGGGGGCAGGGCATCAGCCCCAGCATTTT. The full variable domain, completed using reference TRBV18 and TRBJ1-5, is NAGVMQNPRHLVRRRGQEARLRCSPMKGHSHVYWYRQLPEEGLKFMVYLQKENIIDESGMPKERFSAEFPKEGPSILRIQQVVRGDSAAYFCASSPTRGAGHQPQHFGDGTRLSIL.